This T cell receptor (beta chain) originates from a study of T-cell memory formation after mild COVID-19 (dated by TCRdb to about 2021). Study-wide context: TCR sequence clusters from the two donors were largely donor specific. T-cell clones expanding and contracting after mild COVID-19 in a couple of donors were tracked by longitudinal TCRalpha and TCRbeta repertoire sequencing. Two young, previously healthy adult volunteers, one female and one male, were included in the cohort. Broad study findings and their caveats: Only a couple of mild cases were covered by the study, and larger cohorts that include severe cases with pre-infection samples were considered necessary. Some responding clones were detected in pre-infection memory, suggesting pre-existing cross-reactive memory T cells joined the SARS-CoV-2 response. Whether the second-wave clones peaking on day 37 were SARS-CoV-2 specific was not confirmed. Contracting CD4+ clones appeared mostly in the CM and EM memory subsets, whereas CD8+ clones were enriched in EMRA. Clones that contracted from day 15 to 85 showed balanced CD4/CD8 phenotypes, whereas a second wave of clones that expanded from day 15 to 37 leaned towards CD4+.

Note on this clonotype: The antigen it binds to is not known. It has no much larger one-base neighbor in the sample; base qualities were not kept.

Ficoll-Paque density gradient centrifugation was used to isolate PBMCs. Via the germline V gene, CDR1 is KGHSH and CDR2 LQKENI. The CDR3 runs 14 residues from the cysteine to the phenylalanine. The only DNA kept is the CDR3, 42 bases in frame from the first base. The germline V end is reduced by 3 bases and the J end by 4 bases; junction bases left unmatched: 3. The instrument given in TCRdb is Illumina NovaSeq 6000. TCRalpha and TCRbeta cDNA libraries were constructed by 5'RACE with constant-segment primers, with sample barcodes and unique molecular identifiers being introduced. RNA was extracted from every sample with Trizol reagent. The libraries were amplified in two PCR steps, and the second step added a second sample barcode and Illumina TruSeq adapters. Libraries were sequenced on an Illumina NovaSeq with 2 x 150 bp paired-end reads. For the original study's pipeline: The reads were demultiplexed and collapsed into UMI-guided consensus sequences using migec v1.2.7. With mixcr v2.1.11, UMI consensuses were aligned to TRA and TRB V and J templates and assembled into clonotypes. Clonotypes were classified as expanded or contracted when called significant by both edgeR and NoisET, with noise models trained on biological replicates. For edgeR calls, a false discovery rate-adjusted p below 0.01 and a log2 fold-change threshold of 1 were applied. As an exploratory analysis of dynamics, max-normalized trajectories of the 1000 most abundant clonotypes were examined by PCA with hierarchical clustering. Each responding clone was given a CD4 or CD8 phenotype based on the CD4+ and CD8+ repertoires, which had been sequenced separately. The public reads were reprocessed in TCRdb via fastp at Q25 and MiXCR, keeping in-frame beta chains. Rows are combined by CDR3 protein, so each entry shows the most common genes and DNA. These V and J calls are TCRdb output, not the study's own analysis. The sample contains about 620,000 distinct CDR3 sequences, 15% to 20% of them found a single time. More than 10% of the sample lies in the top ten.

In this chain, TRBV18 is recombined with TRBJ2-5; TRBD1 aligns with 9 central bases. The TCR was taken from an adult woman who had mild COVID-19 (a few samples of this study predate the infection). The sample titles of this study are shuffled in the database, so cell type and time point are left out; the donor was told from shared clones. The sample comprised PBMCs or a T cell subset sorted from them (not recorded which). The DNA is TGTGCCAGCTCACCTCGGGGACAGGGAGAGACCCAGTACTTC. This translates into CASSPRGQGETQYF.